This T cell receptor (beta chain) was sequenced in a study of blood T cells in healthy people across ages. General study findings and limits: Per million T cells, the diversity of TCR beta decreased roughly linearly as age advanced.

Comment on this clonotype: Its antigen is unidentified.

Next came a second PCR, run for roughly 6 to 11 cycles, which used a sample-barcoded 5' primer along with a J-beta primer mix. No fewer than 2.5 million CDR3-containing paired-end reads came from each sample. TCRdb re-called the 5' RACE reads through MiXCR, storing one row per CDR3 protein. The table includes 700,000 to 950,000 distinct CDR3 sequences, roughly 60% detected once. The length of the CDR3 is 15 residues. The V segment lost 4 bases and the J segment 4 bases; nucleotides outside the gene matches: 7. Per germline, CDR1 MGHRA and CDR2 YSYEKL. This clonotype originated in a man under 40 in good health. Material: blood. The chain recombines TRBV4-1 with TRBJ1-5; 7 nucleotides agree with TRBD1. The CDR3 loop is CASSRSPGGNQPQHF. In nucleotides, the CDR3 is TGCGCCAGCAGCCGTAGCCCAGGGGGGAATCAGCCCCAGCATTTT.